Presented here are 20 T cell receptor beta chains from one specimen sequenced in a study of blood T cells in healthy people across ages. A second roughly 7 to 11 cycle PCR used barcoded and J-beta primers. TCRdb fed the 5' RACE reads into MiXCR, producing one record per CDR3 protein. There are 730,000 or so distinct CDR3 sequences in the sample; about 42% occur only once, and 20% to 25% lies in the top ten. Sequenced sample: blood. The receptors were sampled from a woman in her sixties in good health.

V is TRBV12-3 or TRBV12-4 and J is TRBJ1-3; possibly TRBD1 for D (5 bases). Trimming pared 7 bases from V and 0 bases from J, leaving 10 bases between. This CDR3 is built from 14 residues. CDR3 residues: CASTFTGSGNTIYF. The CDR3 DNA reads TGTGCCAGCACCTTCACAGGCTCTGGAAACACCATATATTTT.

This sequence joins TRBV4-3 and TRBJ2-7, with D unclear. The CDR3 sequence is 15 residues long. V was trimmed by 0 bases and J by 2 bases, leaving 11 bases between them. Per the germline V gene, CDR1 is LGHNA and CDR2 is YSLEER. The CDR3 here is CASSQEITDTYEQYF. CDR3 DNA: TGCGCCAGCAGCCAAGAAATAACAGATACCTACGAGCAGTACTTC.

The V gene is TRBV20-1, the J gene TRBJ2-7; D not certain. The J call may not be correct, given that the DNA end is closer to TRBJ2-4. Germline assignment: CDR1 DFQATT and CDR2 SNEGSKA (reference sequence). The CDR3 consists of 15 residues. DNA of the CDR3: TGCAGTGCTCTAACCCCAGCGAACGCCAAAAACATTCAGTACTTC. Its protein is CSALTPANAKNIQYF.

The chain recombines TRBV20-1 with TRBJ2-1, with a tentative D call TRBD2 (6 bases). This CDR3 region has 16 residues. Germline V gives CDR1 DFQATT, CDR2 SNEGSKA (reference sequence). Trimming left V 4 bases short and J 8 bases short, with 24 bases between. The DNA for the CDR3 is TGCAGTGCTACTAGTCGGTATGGCGGGACTCGGGATGAGCAGTTCTTC. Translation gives CSATSRYGGTRDEQFF.

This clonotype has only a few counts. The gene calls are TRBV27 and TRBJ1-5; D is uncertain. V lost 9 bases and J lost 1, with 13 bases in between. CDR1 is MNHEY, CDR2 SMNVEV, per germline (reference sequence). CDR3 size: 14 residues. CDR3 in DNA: TGTGCCAGTCGAGTGGGCGGAAGCAATCAGCCCCAGCATTTT. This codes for CASRVGGSNQPQHF.

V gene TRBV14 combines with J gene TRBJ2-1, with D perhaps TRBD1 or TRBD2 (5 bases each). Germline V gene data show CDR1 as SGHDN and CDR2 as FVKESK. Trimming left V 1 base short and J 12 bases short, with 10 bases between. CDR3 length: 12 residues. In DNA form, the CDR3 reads TGTGCCAGCAGCCAAGGGGGGAGTGGGCAGTTCTTC. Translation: CASSQGGSGQFF.

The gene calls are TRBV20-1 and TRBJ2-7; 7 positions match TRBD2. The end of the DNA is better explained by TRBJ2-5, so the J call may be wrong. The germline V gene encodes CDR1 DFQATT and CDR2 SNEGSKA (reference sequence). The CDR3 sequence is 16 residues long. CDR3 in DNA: TGCAGTGCCAGGGACTACTTACTGCCCGGGGACGGGACCCAGTACTTC. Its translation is CSARDYLLPGDGTQYF.

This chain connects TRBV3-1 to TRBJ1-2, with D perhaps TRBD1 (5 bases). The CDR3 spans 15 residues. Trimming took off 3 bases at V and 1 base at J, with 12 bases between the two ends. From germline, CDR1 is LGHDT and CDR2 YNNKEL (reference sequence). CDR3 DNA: TGTGCCAGCAGCCAGGGGAGGGGCCTTAACTATGGCTACACCTTC. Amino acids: CASSQGRGLNYGYTF.

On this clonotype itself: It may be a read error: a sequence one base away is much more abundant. CDR3: CASSFGTRPTNEQFF. The CDR3 coding sequence is TGTGCCAGCAGCTTCGGGACGAGACCTACGAATGAGCAGTTCTTC. The chain carries TRBV7-3 and TRBJ2-1; D assignment may be TRBD1 or TRBD2 (5 bases each). The CDR3 loop spans 15 amino acids. Germline lookup yields CDR1 SGHTA and CDR2 FQGTGA. The V gene lost 3 bases and the J gene lost 7 bases, with 16 bases spanning the gap.

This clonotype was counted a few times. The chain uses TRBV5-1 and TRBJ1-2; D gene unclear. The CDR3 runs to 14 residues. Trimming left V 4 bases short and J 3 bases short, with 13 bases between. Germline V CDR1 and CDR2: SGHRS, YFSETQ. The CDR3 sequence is CASSAGEGYYGYTF. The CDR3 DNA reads TGCGCCAGCAGCGCCGGCGAGGGCTACTATGGCTACACCTTC.

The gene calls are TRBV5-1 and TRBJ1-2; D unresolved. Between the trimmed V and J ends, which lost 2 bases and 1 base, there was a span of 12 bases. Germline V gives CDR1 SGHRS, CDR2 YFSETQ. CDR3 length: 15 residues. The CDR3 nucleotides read TGCGCCAGCAGCTTACATGAGTATAGTAACTATGGCTACACCTTC. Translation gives CASSLHEYSNYGYTF.

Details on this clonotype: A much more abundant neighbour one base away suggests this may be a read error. The CDR3, as DNA: TGTGCCAGCAGCTTAATCAACTATGGCTACACCTTC. Its protein product is CASSLINYGYTF. The V gene is TRBV7-2, the J gene TRBJ1-2; D not resolved. The V gene's germline CDR1 is SGHTA and CDR2 FQGNSA. Trimming removed 2 bases from V and 2 bases from J, with 3 bases in between. This CDR3 has 12 residues.

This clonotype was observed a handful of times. This CDR3 is CSARVGTVQETQYF. The CDR3 nucleotides read TGCAGTGCTAGAGTGGGGACAGTCCAAGAGACCCAGTACTTC. V is TRBV20-1 and J is TRBJ2-5, with 7 positions matching TRBD1. V was clipped by 1 base and J by 1 base; unmatched bases: 3. Germline V gene sequence: CDR1 DFQATT, CDR2 SNEGSKA (reference sequence). The CDR3 is made up of 14 amino acids.

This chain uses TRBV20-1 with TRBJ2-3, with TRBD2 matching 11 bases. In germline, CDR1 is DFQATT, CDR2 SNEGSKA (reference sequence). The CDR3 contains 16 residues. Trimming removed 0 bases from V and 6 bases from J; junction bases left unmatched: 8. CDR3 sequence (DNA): TGCAGTGCTAGAGACCCCAAGACTAGCGGGGCGGATACGCAGTATTTT. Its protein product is CSARDPKTSGADTQYF.

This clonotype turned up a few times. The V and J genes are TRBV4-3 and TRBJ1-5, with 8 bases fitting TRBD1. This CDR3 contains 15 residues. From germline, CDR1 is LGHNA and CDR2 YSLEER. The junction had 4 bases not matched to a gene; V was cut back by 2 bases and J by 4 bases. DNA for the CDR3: TGCGCCAGCAGCCAAACAGGGGGATGGAATCAGCCCCAGCATTTT. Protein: CASSQTGGWNQPQHF.

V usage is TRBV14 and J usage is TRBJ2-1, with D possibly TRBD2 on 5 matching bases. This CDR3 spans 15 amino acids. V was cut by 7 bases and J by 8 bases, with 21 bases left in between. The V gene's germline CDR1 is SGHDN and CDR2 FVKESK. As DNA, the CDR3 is TGTGCCAGCACATACCGAAGCGGCGGGTGGGATGAGCAGTTCTTC. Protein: CASTYRSGGWDEQFF.

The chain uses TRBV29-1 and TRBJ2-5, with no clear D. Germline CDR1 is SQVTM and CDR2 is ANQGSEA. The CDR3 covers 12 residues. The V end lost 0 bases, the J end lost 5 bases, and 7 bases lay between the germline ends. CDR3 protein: CSVEEVGETQYF. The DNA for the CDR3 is TGCAGCGTTGAAGAGGTGGGGGAGACCCAGTACTTC.

The DNA of the CDR3 is TGTGCCAGCAGCCGCCGACTAGCGGAGACCACCTACAATGAGCAGTTCTTC. This gives the protein CASSRRLAETTYNEQFF. This chain joins TRBV7-9 and TRBJ2-1; the match to TRBD2 covers 9 bases. With V trimmed by 5 bases and J by 2 bases, 10 bases remained unmatched. The CDR3 length is 17 residues. CDR1 and CDR2 (germline): SEHNR, FQNEAQ (reference sequence).

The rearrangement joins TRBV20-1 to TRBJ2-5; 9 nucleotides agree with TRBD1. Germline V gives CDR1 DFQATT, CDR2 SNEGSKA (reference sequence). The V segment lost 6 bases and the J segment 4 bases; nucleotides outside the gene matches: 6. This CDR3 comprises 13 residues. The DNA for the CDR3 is TGCAGTGCCAGGAAACAGGGGGCAGAGACCCAGTACTTC. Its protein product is CSARKQGAETQYF.

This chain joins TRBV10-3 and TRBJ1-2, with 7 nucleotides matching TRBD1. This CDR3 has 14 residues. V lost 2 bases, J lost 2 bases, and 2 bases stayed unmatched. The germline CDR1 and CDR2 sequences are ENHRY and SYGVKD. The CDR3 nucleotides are TGTGCCATCAGTGAGGCGACAGGGAACTATGGCTACACCTTC. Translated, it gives CAISEATGNYGYTF.